A single sample is the source of the 23 T cell receptor beta chains below, sequenced in a study of cytomegalovirus exposure and HLA in healthy donors. Libraries were prepared by immunoSEQ multiplex PCR; TCRdb keeps only in-frame clonotypes and omits some of them. The sample lists about 220,000 clones; about nine tenths were seen once. The specimen sequenced was PBMCs. The receptors shown here come from a woman younger than 35 in good health and CMV-seronegative.

This clone was seen once. This chain links TRBV5-5 with TRBJ2-7; TRBD1 matches 7 bases. This CDR3 spans 15 amino acids. Germline V gene lookup returns CDR1 SGHKS and CDR2 YYEKEE (reference sequence). J lost 3 bases, V lost 1 base, and 7 bases had no gene match. The CDR3 is CASSLSDRVDYEQYF. The CDR3 nucleotides are TGTGCCAGCAGCTTGAGTGACAGGGTGGACTACGAGCAGTACTTC.

The V gene is TRBV11-2, the J gene TRBJ2-3; a possible D gene is TRBD1 (5 bases). The CDR3 runs 12 residues. V lost 6 bases and J 7 bases, leaving 11 bases between the germline ends. Germline V CDR1 and CDR2: SGHAT, FQNNGV. CDR3 sequence reads: CASRAGFNTQYF. The DNA of the CDR3 is TGTGCCAGCAGGGCAGGGTTCAATACGCAGTATTTT.

This clone was recorded once. This rearrangement joins TRBV10-1 to TRBJ2-3; 10 bases agree with TRBD2. Trimming took 4 bases from V and 0 from J; bases not matched to a gene: 10. Germline-derived CDR1 and CDR2 are WNHNN and SYGVQD (reference sequence). The CDR3 is made up of 18 amino acids. The DNA for the CDR3 is TGCGCCAGCAGTGGTCCTAGCGGGAGCCGTGGTAGCACAGATACGCAGTATTTT. Translation gives CASSGPSGSRGSTDTQYF.

The table lists this clone with a few counts. This sequence joins TRBV28 and TRBJ2-5, with D possibly TRBD1 on 8 matching bases. This CDR3 is built from 18 residues. V lost 6 bases and J lost 1, with 24 bases in between. Germline loops: CDR1 MDHEN, CDR2 SYDVKM. CDR3 DNA sequence: TGTGCCAGCAGAGCTACAGGGGGGGGCCGGGACCCCCAAGAGACCCAGTACTTC. Amino acids: CASRATGGGRDPQETQYF.

The chain recombines TRBV5-5 with TRBJ1-2; TRBD1 agrees at 10 bases. The CDR3 is 14 residues long. Germline trimming cut 4 bases from V and 4 bases from J; bases unmatched to any gene: 4. CDR1 is SGHKS and CDR2 is YYEKEE in the germline V gene (reference sequence). CDR3: CASSTRDRGYGYTF. In DNA, the CDR3 is TGTGCCAGCAGCACACGGGACAGGGGCTATGGCTACACCTTC.

The chain couples TRBV5-6 to TRBJ2-3; 9 nucleotides agree with TRBD2. Germline V gene lookup returns CDR1 SGHDT and CDR2 YYEEEE. The CDR3 sequence is 16 residues long. With V trimmed by 3 bases and J by 3 bases, 8 bases remained unmatched. CDR3: CASSSPGTSMTDTQYF. The DNA of the CDR3 is TGTGCCAGCAGCTCACCCGGGACTAGCATGACAGATACGCAGTATTTT.

On this clone: One junction end disagrees with the germline gene, perhaps due to a read error. The chain is built from TRBV7-9 and TRBJ2-7, with D maybe TRBD2 (6 bases). Per the germline V gene, CDR1 is SEHNR and CDR2 is FQNEAQ (reference sequence). The CDR3 is made up of 18 amino acids. CDR3 sequence: CASTRLVLLPRGKMRSEF. For the CDR3, the DNA is TGTGCCAGCACCAGACTAGTTCTTCTGCCGCGAGGGAAGATGCGTTCGGAATTC.

This chain uses TRBV6-5 with TRBJ2-7, with D possibly TRBD2 on 6 matching bases. Germline V gene lookup returns CDR1 MNHEY and CDR2 SVGAGI. The CDR3 is made up of 16 amino acids. V lost 1 base, J lost 2 bases, and 15 bases lay in between. CDR3 sequence (DNA): TGTGCCAGCAGTTACTTTTCCGGGAGCGGCCCCTACGAGCAGTACTTC. Protein: CASSYFSGSGPYEQYF.

Remarks on this clone: A read error is likely, as this CDR3 ends without the conserved phenylalanine or tryptophan. It is unclear where the CDR3 begins or ends on the DNA, so no DNA is shown, and the CDR3 is as TCRdb lists it. This sequence joins TRBV5-6 and TRBJ2-3; TRBD1 is taken as the D call from the table, unchecked against the DNA. Germline-derived CDR1 and CDR2 are SGHDT and YYEEEE. The CDR3 spans 12 amino acids, including both terminal residues. CDR3 loop: CASSFGTGSPNA.

This chain links TRBV27 with TRBJ1-1, with D possibly TRBD1 on 6 matching bases. There are 13 residues in the CDR3. Trimming left V 6 bases short and J 6 bases short, with 14 bases between. Per the germline V gene, CDR1 is MNHEY and CDR2 is SMNVEV (reference sequence). CDR3 bases: TGTGCCAGCAGGCCTTACAGGGTCTCTGAAGCTTTCTTT. Amino acids: CASRPYRVSEAFF.

This sequence joins TRBV28 and TRBJ2-7, with 8 bases identical to TRBD1. V was pared by 5 bases and J by 6 bases, with 9 bases of the junction left unmatched. The CDR3 consists of 14 residues. Germline V CDR1 and CDR2: MDHEN, SYDVKM. DNA for the CDR3: TGTGCCAGCAGTCGGACCTACGACAGGGGCGAGCAGTACTTC. Translated: CASSRTYDRGEQYF.

V and J are TRBV6-4 and TRBJ2-5; D perhaps matches TRBD2 (6 bases). This CDR3 spans 15 amino acids. The germline V and J ends were trimmed by 4 bases and 0 bases, with 12 bases remaining between them. The germline gives CDR1 MRHNA, CDR2 SNTAGT. The CDR3 is CASSVNGGDQETQYF. For the CDR3, the DNA is TGTGCCAGCAGTGTTAATGGAGGGGACCAAGAGACCCAGTACTTC.

CDR3 nucleotides: TGTGCCAGCAGCCTGGGGCTTCTCGCGAACACCGGGGAGCTGTTTTTT. The encoded protein is CASSLGLLANTGELFF. This chain connects TRBV5-6 to TRBJ2-2; D might be TRBD1 (5 bases). V lost 4 bases to trimming and J lost 0 bases, with 13 bases between them. The CDR3 is 16 residues long. The V gene's germline CDR1 is SGHDT and CDR2 YYEEEE.

This chain connects TRBV18 to TRBJ2-2; 8 bases are shared with TRBD1. Unmatched junction bases numbered 3, after V lost 3 bases and J lost 0 bases. The CDR3 totals 16 residues. CDR1 and CDR2 (germline): KGHSH, LQKENI. For the CDR3, the DNA is TGTGCCAGCTCACCCCGGGACAGGTCGAACACCGGGGAGCTGTTTTTT. Protein product: CASSPRDRSNTGELFF.

This chain connects TRBV11-2 to TRBJ1-1; the match to TRBD1 covers 10 bases. Germline assignment: CDR1 SGHAT and CDR2 FQNNGV. V gave up 5 bases and J gave up 1 base; unmatched junction bases: 16. The CDR3 consists of 19 residues. The CDR3 nucleotides read TGTGCCAGCAGCCCAACCCTGCCGGGACAGGGGCGTAAGAACACTGAAGCTTTCTTT. Translation: CASSPTLPGQGRKNTEAFF.

The chain uses TRBV11-2 and TRBJ2-5; 9 nucleotides align to TRBD2. Germline V gives CDR1 SGHAT, CDR2 FQNNGV. J was trimmed by 3 bases and V by 2 bases; bases with no gene match: 4. The CDR3 is 15 amino acids. This chain's CDR3 is CASSLRASGKETQYF. CDR3 nucleotides: TGTGCCAGCAGCTTAAGGGCTAGCGGGAAAGAGACCCAGTACTTC.

The chain has TRBV27 and TRBJ2-1; D not certain. Germline CDR1 and CDR2: MNHEY and SMNVEV (reference sequence). The CDR3 covers 13 residues. V lost 7 bases to trimming and J lost 9 bases, with 16 bases between them. The CDR3 region has the DNA TGTGCCAGCAAAGGTAGCACCGTCGGTGAGCAGTTCTTC. It translates to CASKGSTVGEQFF.

The rearrangement joins TRBV2 to TRBJ2-3, with D perhaps TRBD1 (6 bases). This CDR3 region has 18 residues. V lost 5 bases and J lost 6, with 27 bases in between. Germline V lookup: CDR1 SNHLY, CDR2 FYNNEI. CDR3 sequence reads: CASSRIIRQALKSDTQYF. The CDR3 region has the DNA TGTGCCAGCAGTCGGATAATCAGACAGGCCTTGAAAAGCGATACGCAGTATTTT.

The gene calls are TRBV27 and TRBJ2-1; TRBD1 agrees at 7 bases. V was clipped by 3 bases and J by 10 bases; unmatched bases: 6. Germline lookup yields CDR1 MNHEY and CDR2 SMNVEV (reference sequence). The CDR3 is 13 amino acids. CDR3 nucleotides: TGTGCCAGCAGTTTGAACAGGGGCCACGAGCAGTTCTTC. This translates into CASSLNRGHEQFF.

V gene TRBV2 combines with J gene TRBJ2-7; the D gene is possibly TRBD1 (6 bases). The length of the CDR3 is 15 residues. Germline lookup yields CDR1 SNHLY and CDR2 FYNNEI. Trimming took off 7 bases at V and 3 bases at J, with 19 bases between the two ends. The chain's CDR3 is CASKLDAGVVYEQYF. The DNA of the CDR3 is TGTGCCAGCAAGTTAGACGCAGGGGTAGTCTACGAGCAGTACTTC.

This chain joins TRBV19 and TRBJ2-7; 8 bases align to TRBD2. The CDR3 totals 15 residues. V lost 6 bases, J lost 3 bases, and 10 bases stayed unmatched. Per germline, CDR1 LNHDA and CDR2 SQIVND (reference sequence). CDR3 region: CASSPSGSGLYEQYF. The CDR3 bases are TGTGCCAGTAGCCCGAGCGGGAGCGGTCTCTACGAGCAGTACTTC.

J is TRBJ1-1 and V is TRBV5-1; the D gene is possibly TRBD1 (5 bases). The CDR3 spans 15 residues. Germline V gene sequence: CDR1 SGHRS, CDR2 YFSETQ. V shed 0 bases and J shed 4 bases, with 13 bases lying between them. This chain's CDR3 is CASSLAGRGVTEAFF. The CDR3 DNA follows: TGCGCCAGCAGCTTGGCAGGGCGGGGGGTCACTGAAGCTTTCTTT.

The V gene is TRBV11-2, the J gene TRBJ2-7; 7 positions match TRBD1. Germline V gives CDR1 SGHAT, CDR2 FQNNGV. The CDR3 spans 15 residues. The V gene end was trimmed by 2 bases and the J gene end by 4 bases; junction bases not matched to a gene: 8. CDR3 sequence reads: CASSLNRDSLYEQYF. The CDR3 DNA reads as TGTGCCAGCAGCTTAAACCGGGACAGCCTATACGAGCAGTACTTC.